A selection of T cell receptor beta chains follows, all from one sample in a study of early T cells in non-severe SARS-CoV-2 infection. A single record per CDR3 protein comes from TCRdb applying MiXCR to the 5' RACE reads. The table lists roughly 90,000 distinct CDR3 sequences, less than 15% of them singletons. Input material: whole blood. Receptor source: an adult who was a healthcare worker with PCR-confirmed SARS-CoV-2 infection or an uninfected control (not recorded which). Each CDR3 is given with its conserved first and last residue.

>TRBJ2-1|TRBV7-2
CASSPDRGNHNEQFF
>TRBJ2-4|TRBV28
CASSGANIQYF
>TRBJ1-4|TRBV20-1
CSARLGVTNEKLFF
>TRBJ1-1|TRBV6-2/TRBV6-3
CASSTSSAEAFF
>TRBJ2-7|TRBV10-3
CAISDAAGVSYEQYF
>TRBJ2-1|TRBV28
CASSLYSGTNNEQFF
>TRBJ1-4|TRBV28
CASTGPRREKLFF
>TRBJ1-1|TRBV28
CASSTGEAFF
>TRBJ1-4|TRBV7-8
CASSHSPRQGGTNEKLFF
>TRBJ2-3|TRBV11-2
CASRDGLADTQYF
>TRBJ1-4|TRBV27
CASRPSGGVLSEKLFF
>TRBJ1-5|TRBV2
CASRAGTGDGQPQHF
>TRBJ2-3|TRBV5-6
CASSLVPTRTSDTQYF
>TRBJ1-4|TRBV7-8
CASSAGTPVLELFF
>TRBJ1-1|TRBV29-1
CSVESLLRSEAFF
>TRBJ2-1|TRBV6-6
CASRLTGGMNEQFF
>TRBJ2-5|TRBV5-1
CASSLRPGLGETQYF
>TRBJ1-5|TRBV10-3
CAISEGTGEASVQPQHF
>TRBJ2-7|TRBV10-3
CAVRNSGGSYEQYF
>TRBJ2-6|TRBV7-2
CASSPESSGANVLTF
>TRBJ1-2|TRBV15
CATSRGRMNYGYTF
>TRBJ1-5|TRBV13
CASSRRGDQPQHF
>TRBJ1-2|TRBV12-3/TRBV12-4
CASSWGNYGYTF
>TRBJ1-1|TRBV6-2/TRBV6-3
CASSIRQGPMNTEAFF
>TRBJ2-3|TRBV25-1
CASSEENWRGGGTDTQYF
>TRBJ2-5|TRBV7-2
CASSSGWVQYF
>TRBJ2-1|TRBV28
CASSLGGTGFNEQFF
>TRBJ2-1|TRBV5-1
CASSDGGRTRSSNEQFF
>TRBJ1-5|TRBV28
CASTPRGPLNQPQHF
>TRBJ2-2|TRBV2
CASKSGLNTGELFF
>TRBJ1-4|TRBV4-3
CASSQGQGGKLFF
>TRBJ1-1|TRBV11-2
CASSLVTGQRAEAFF
>TRBJ1-1|TRBV7-2
CASSSLGANPATEAFF
>TRBJ2-5|TRBV10-3
CAISPGETQYF
>TRBJ2-3|TRBV6-2/TRBV6-3
CASLAGARGTDTQYF